This passage covers 27 T cell receptor beta chains from one sample sequenced in a study of PD-1 blockade in classical Hodgkin lymphoma. The data were produced by immunoSEQ multiplex PCR, yet TCRdb's version contains in-frame clones alone and is incomplete. The table has 20,000 to 25,000 clones, about 94% seen once; the top ten hold nearly 5.5%. Time point defined: newly diagnosed, previously untreated cHL patient sample. The sample consisted of peripheral blood mononuclear cells (PBMCs). These receptors were collected from a human donor with classical Hodgkin lymphoma.

The chain couples TRBV7-9 to TRBJ2-3; TRBD2 is a possible D gene (5 bases). V lost 1 base and J lost 0, with 8 bases in between. The CDR3 has 15 residues. Germline assignment: CDR1 SEHNR and CDR2 FQNEAQ (reference sequence). CDR3 amino acids: CASSLDGLSTDTQYF. The CDR3, as DNA: TGTGCCAGCAGCTTAGACGGACTTAGCACAGATACGCAGTATTTT.

The genes are TRBV15 and TRBJ1-2; no reliable D call. Trimming took off 0 bases at V and 4 bases at J, with 18 bases between the two ends. There are 17 residues in the CDR3. CDR1 is LNHNV, CDR2 YYDKDF, per germline (reference sequence). DNA of the CDR3: TGTGCCACCAGCAGAGAAGATGCCGGGTATCGCACCTATGGCTACACCTTC. Translated, it gives CATSREDAGYRTYGYTF.

This clone was seen a single time. This sequence joins TRBV7-9 and TRBJ1-5; unclear D gene. Germline V lookup: CDR1 SEHNR, CDR2 FQNEAQ (reference sequence). Trimming took 3 bases from V and 6 from J, leaving 12 bases between them. The CDR3 is made up of 14 amino acids. Here the CDR3 DNA reads TGTGCCAGCAGCTTGGGAGGGTTAGGTCAGCCCCAGCATTTT. Translated: CASSLGGLGQPQHF.

The chain links TRBV9 to TRBJ1-5; 7 positions match TRBD1. CDR3 size: 21 residues. CDR1 and CDR2 from the germline V gene are SGDLS and YYNGEE. The junction had 27 bases not matched to a gene; V was cut back by 3 bases and J by 6 bases. The CDR3 sequence is CASSAQPRVDRALPYSQPQHF. The CDR3 DNA reads TGTGCCAGCAGCGCGCAGCCCCGGGTCGACAGGGCCCTACCATACAGTCAGCCCCAGCATTTT. The full variable domain, its missing parts supplied by reference TRBV9 and TRBJ1-5, is DSGVTQTPKHLITATGQRVTLRCSPRSGDLSVYWYQQSLDQGLQFLIQYYNGEERAKGNILERFSAQQFPDLHSELNLSSLELGDSALYFCASSAQPRVDRALPYSQPQHFGDGTRLSIL.

V and J are TRBV6-1 and TRBJ1-5; D is ambiguous. The V gene lost 7 bases and the J gene lost 4 bases, with 14 bases spanning the gap. This CDR3 has 14 amino acids. Germline-derived CDR1 and CDR2 are MNHNS and SASEGT. As DNA, the CDR3 is TGTGCCAGCATCCCTCGAGGATCGAATCAGCCCCAGCATTTT. Amino acid sequence: CASIPRGSNQPQHF.

The chain links TRBV29-1 to TRBJ2-1; 9 bases are shared with TRBD1. Germline CDR1 SQVTM, CDR2 ANQGSEA. This CDR3 contains 14 residues. V gave up 5 bases and J gave up 2 bases; unmatched junction bases: 4. CDR3 bases: TGCAGCGTTACAGGGGGCACGGCCTACAATGAGCAGTTCTTC. It specifies CSVTGGTAYNEQFF.

The chain has TRBV19 and TRBJ1-5; the D is unclear. Germline assignment: CDR1 LNHDA and CDR2 SQIVND (reference sequence). Trimming removed 3 bases from V and 0 bases from J, with 15 bases in between. The CDR3 loop spans 17 amino acids. CDR3 bases: TGTGCCAGTAGTATCTCCGGCAGGAGATATAGCAATCAGCCCCAGCATTTT. As protein: CASSISGRRYSNQPQHF. Full variable domain (remainder filled in from reference TRBV19 and TRBJ1-5): DGGITQSPKYLFRKEGQNVTLSCEQNLNHDAMYWYRQDPGQGLRLIYYSQIVNDFQKGDIAEGYSVSREKKESFPLTVTSAQKNPTAFYLCASSISGRRYSNQPQHFGDGTRLSIL.

The chain uses TRBV5-8 and TRBJ2-3; 8 bases match TRBD2. The germline V gene encodes CDR1 SGHTS and CDR2 YDEGEE. The CDR3 extends over 15 amino acids. V trimming: 6 bases; J trimming: 6 bases; junction bases outside the gene matches: 12. CDR3 residues: CASNKIRGGRDTQYF. DNA of the CDR3: TGTGCCAGCAACAAGATACGGGGGGGTAGGGATACGCAGTATTTT. Complete variable domain (other parts from reference TRBV5-8 and TRBJ2-3): EAGVTQSPTHLIKTRGQQATLRCSPISGHTSVYWYQQALGLGLQFLLWYDEGEERNRGNFPPRFSGRQFPNYSSELNVNALELEDSALYLCASNKIRGGRDTQYFGPGTRLTVL.

The V call is TRBV29-1, the J call TRBJ1-2, with D perhaps matching TRBD1 (5 bases). From germline, CDR1 is SQVTM and CDR2 ANQGSEA. The CDR3 loop spans 15 amino acids. The V and J ends lost 1 base and 2 bases respectively, with 14 bases between them. The CDR3 sequence: CSVEAGAGRNYGYTF. DNA of the CDR3: TGCAGCGTTGAAGCTGGGGCCGGGAGGAACTATGGCTACACCTTC. Together with reference TRBV29-1 and TRBJ1-2, the CDR3 gives the full variable domain: SAVISQKPSRDICQRGTSLTIQCQVDSQVTMMFWYRQQPGQSLTLIATANQGSEATYESGFVIDKFPISRPNLTFSTLTVSNMSPEDSSIYLCSVEAGAGRNYGYTFGSGTRLTVV.

The chain combines TRBV4-1 with TRBJ1-1; D might be TRBD1 (5 bases). The CDR3 spans 11 residues. Germline CDR1 MGHRA, CDR2 YSYEKL. Trimming took off 0 bases at V and 11 bases at J, with 7 bases between the two ends. In DNA, the CDR3 is TGCGCCAGCAGCCAAGACAGGGTTGCTTTCTTT. Encoded protein: CASSQDRVAFF.

The rearrangement links TRBV23-1 to TRBJ1-4, with unresolved D. TRBV23-1 is an open reading frame, and its role is uncertain. This CDR3 has 13 amino acids. The germline V and J ends were trimmed by 0 bases and 7 bases, with 6 bases remaining between them. The CDR3 DNA sequence: TGCGCCAGCAGTCAATCGGACGCTGAAAAACTGTTTTTT. It encodes CASSQSDAEKLFF.

V and J are TRBV19 and TRBJ2-7; possible D gene TRBD1, 5 bases. The germline gives CDR1 LNHDA, CDR2 SQIVND (reference sequence). The CDR3 has 14 amino acids. Trimming pared 5 bases from V and 1 base from J, leaving 12 bases between. CDR3 in amino acids: CASSPQAGSYEQYF. The CDR3 DNA follows: TGTGCCAGTAGTCCCCAGGCAGGGTCCTACGAGCAGTACTTC.

This clone was recorded a few times. The chain is built from TRBV2 and TRBJ2-5; 13 bases agree with TRBD2. CDR1 and CDR2 from the germline V gene are SNHLY and FYNNEI. The V and J ends lost 1 base and 2 bases, in that order; junction bases with no gene match: 4. This CDR3 has 17 residues. The CDR3 DNA follows: TGTGCCAGCAGTGAAGTTGGACTAGCGGGGGTACAAGAGACCCAGTACTTC. Protein product: CASSEVGLAGVQETQYF.

V is TRBV6-6 and J is TRBJ1-1; D gene unclear. Trimming took 7 bases from V and 0 from J, leaving 9 bases between them. Germline V gene data show CDR1 as MNHNY and CDR2 as SVGAGI (reference sequence). The CDR3 is 13 residues long. DNA of the CDR3: TGTGCCAGCATCACAGAAATGAACACTGAAGCTTTCTTT. This sequence encodes CASITEMNTEAFF.

The chain combines TRBV5-8 with TRBJ1-4; D not resolved. V was cut by 0 bases and J by 3 bases, with 9 bases left in between. CDR1 and CDR2 (germline): SGHTS, YDEGEE. CDR3 length equals 15 residues. The CDR3 DNA reads as TGTGCCAGCAGCTTGGGGGGAGTTTCTAATGAAAAACTGTTTTTT. Translated, it gives CASSLGGVSNEKLFF.

CDR3 sequence: CATSRLYSRSYNEQFF. The DNA for the CDR3 is TGTGCCACCAGCAGGTTATACAGTCGCTCCTACAATGAGCAGTTCTTC. The V gene is TRBV15, the J gene TRBJ2-1; the D is unclear. CDR3 length: 16 amino acids. V was pared by 3 bases and J by 0 bases, with 12 bases between. Germline loops: CDR1 LNHNV, CDR2 YYDKDF (reference sequence).

The chain employs TRBV10-3 and TRBJ1-1; D unresolved. CDR1 ENHRY and CDR2 SYGVKD come from the germline V gene. This CDR3 contains 12 residues. Deletions cut 10 bases from V and 10 bases from J, with 19 bases between. The CDR3 sequence is CATGGMTPGAFF. CDR3 DNA sequence: TGTGCCACCGGTGGCATGACGCCGGGAGCTTTCTTT.

The chain recombines TRBV6-1 with TRBJ1-1, with D possibly being TRBD1 (5 bases). Germline V gives CDR1 MNHNS, CDR2 SASEGT. Trimming removed 10 bases from V and 2 bases from J, with 17 bases in between. This CDR3 contains 14 residues. The CDR3 here is CATMPGPINTEAFF. The CDR3 DNA reads TGTGCCACCATGCCGGGACCGATAAACACTGAAGCTTTCTTT.

The chain carries TRBV4-3 and TRBJ2-3, with TRBD2 matching 7 bases. V gave up 3 bases and J gave up 5 bases; unmatched junction bases: 14. CDR1 is LGHNA, CDR2 YSLEER, per germline. This CDR3 is built from 17 residues. CDR3 loop: CASSHGFSGVGVDTQYF. CDR3 DNA sequence: TGCGCCAGCAGCCATGGATTCAGCGGGGTCGGGGTAGATACGCAGTATTTT.

This chain connects TRBV14 to TRBJ2-7; the D is unclear. The germline CDR1 and CDR2 sequences are SGHDN and FVKESK. This CDR3 is built from 14 residues. V dropped 1 base and J dropped 3 bases, with 10 bases sitting between them. CDR3 loop: CASSQGRQGYEQYF. The CDR3 bases are TGTGCCAGCAGCCAAGGGAGACAAGGCTACGAGCAGTACTTC.

The chain has TRBV28 and TRBJ2-5; perhaps D is TRBD1 or TRBD2 (6 bases each). Trimming took 8 bases from V and 6 from J, leaving 13 bases between them. Germline V CDR1 and CDR2: MDHEN, SYDVKM. This CDR3 spans 12 amino acids. CDR3 bases: TGTGCCAGCGGGGGGCGACAACAGACCCAGTACTTC. Translation: CASGGRQQTQYF.

The rearrangement joins TRBV7-8 to TRBJ2-3; 13 nucleotides line up with TRBD2. Per the germline V gene, CDR1 is SGHVS and CDR2 is FQNEAQ. Trimming removed 3 bases from V and 6 bases from J; junction bases left unmatched: 6. This CDR3 is 16 amino acids long. CDR3 residues: CASSFGTSGAADTQYF. CDR3 sequence (DNA): TGTGCCAGCAGCTTCGGGACTAGCGGGGCGGCGGATACGCAGTATTTT.

CDR3 coding DNA: TGTGCCAGCAGCTTGGCACGGCTAGCGGGGGTGGAGACCCAGTACTTC. Translation gives CASSLARLAGVETQYF. The rearrangement links TRBV5-4 to TRBJ2-5; 10 nucleotides align to TRBD2. V dropped 0 bases and J dropped 5; count of bases not matched to a gene: 7. The CDR3 totals 16 residues. Germline CDR1 is SGHNT and CDR2 is YYREEE (reference sequence).

The gene calls are TRBV7-9 and TRBJ2-1; D possibly corresponds to TRBD2 (5 bases). The V gene lost 0 bases and the J gene lost 9 bases, with 15 bases spanning the gap. The CDR3 runs to 15 residues. Germline V gene data show CDR1 as SEHNR and CDR2 as FQNEAQ (reference sequence). The CDR3 loop reads CASSLAGLAGFEQFF. The CDR3 nucleotides read TGTGCCAGCAGCTTAGCAGGGCTAGCCGGGTTTGAGCAGTTCTTC. The full variable domain, with the rest looked up from reference TRBV7-9 and TRBJ2-1, is DTGVSQNPRHKITKRGQNVTFRCDPISEHNRLYWYRQTLGQGPEFLTYFQNEAQLEKSRLLSDRFSAERPKGSFSTLEIQRTEQGDSAMYLCASSLAGLAGFEQFFGPGTRLTVL.

This rearrangement joins TRBV27 to TRBJ2-1; TRBD2 agrees at 9 bases. The CDR3 sequence is 16 residues long. The germline V gene encodes CDR1 MNHEY and CDR2 SMNVEV (reference sequence). V gave up 4 bases and J gave up 2 bases; unmatched junction bases: 6. The CDR3 loop reads CASSSMGLAPYNEQFF. The CDR3 DNA reads TGTGCCAGCAGTTCAATGGGACTAGCCCCCTACAATGAGCAGTTCTTC.

This rearrangement joins TRBV30 to TRBJ1-1; the D gene is possibly TRBD1 (5 bases). CDR3 length: 13 amino acids. The V gene lost 5 bases and the J gene lost 4 bases, with 14 bases spanning the gap. CDR1 and CDR2 from the germline V gene are GTSNPN and SVGIG (reference sequence). The CDR3 coding sequence is TGTGCCTGGTTATGGGGCGGGGGCACTGAAGCTTTCTTT. Protein product: CAWLWGGGTEAFF.

The chain has TRBV27 and TRBJ1-2, with 8 bases that match TRBD1. The trim removed 3 bases at V and 5 bases at J, leaving 2 bases unmatched. This CDR3 comprises 13 residues. Germline V gene data show CDR1 as MNHEY and CDR2 as SMNVEV (reference sequence). The CDR3 loop reads CASSFTGGYGYTF. The CDR3 bases are TGTGCCAGCAGTTTTACAGGGGGGTATGGCTACACCTTC.